This is a list of T cell receptor beta chains from one sample in a study of OX40 agonist ivuxolimab in advanced cancers. Clones were sequenced by immunoSEQ multiplex PCR, and TCRdb holds only the in-frame ones, with some missing. The table records more than 55,000 clones, about 88% of them present only once. This specimen was CD4+ or CD8+ T cells sorted from blood, taken in a trial of the OX40 agonist ivuxolimab. Receptor source: an adult with an advanced solid tumor such as melanoma, head and neck, liver or kidney cancer. Both conserved end residues are part of each CDR3. The order of the fields is CDR3 length, D gene, J gene, clone size, V gene, CDR3 DNA, CDR3 protein. D genes are given only for firm matches. A clone size is listed for some rows: how often the clone was seen (once, few, many), or a class if it is expanded.

>15|.|TRBJ2-2|.|TRBV2
TGTGCCAGCAGATTACAGGGCGGGGACACCGGGGAGCTGTTTTTT
CASRLQGGDTGELFF
>18|.|TRBJ2-4|.|TRBV6-1
TGTGCCAGCAGTGAAGTTGGCGGGCCGGGTGGTTCCGGAAACATTCAGTACTTC
CASSEVGGPGGSGNIQYF
>15|TRBD1|TRBJ2-5|.|TRBV2
TGTGCCAGCAGTAGAAGGGACAGGGGGCAAGAGACCCAGTACTTC
CASSRRDRGQETQYF
>13|.|TRBJ2-7|.|TRBV5-1
TGCGCCAGCAGTTTTGGACAGACCTACGAGCAGTACTTC
CASSFGQTYEQYF
>18|.|TRBJ1-4|.|TRBV21-1
TGTGCCAGCAGCACGGATTCAGGGGAATGTTGTCAGGCTGAAAAACTGTTTTTT
CASSTDSGECCQAEKLFF
>19|TRBD1|TRBJ1-2|.|TRBV7-2
TGTGCCAGCAGCTTCCTTCCGGGACAGGGTTACGGTTTGGTGTATGGCTACACCTTC
CASSFLPGQGYGLVYGYTF
>13|.|TRBJ2-2|.|TRBV5-1
TGCGCCAGCAGCTTGTTACCGACCGGGGAGCTGTTTTTT
CASSLLPTGELFF
>15|TRBD2|TRBJ2-7|.|TRBV5-6
TGTGCCAGCAGCTTTAGCGGGATTCGGGCCTACGAGCAGTACTTC
CASSFSGIRAYEQYF
>16|.|TRBJ2-3|.|TRBV5-1
TGCGCCAGCAGCCGATTCCTGGGTTCTATAACAGATACGCAGTATTTT
CASSRFLGSITDTQYF
>14|.|TRBJ2-7|.|TRBV7-9
TGTGCCAGCAGCTTAACAGCAGTCTTCTACGAGCAGTACTTC
CASSLTAVFYEQYF
>15|TRBD1|TRBJ2-7|once|TRBV9
TGTGCCAGCAGCATCGGACAGGGGACTGCCTACGAGCAGTACTTC
CASSIGQGTAYEQYF
>16|TRBD1|TRBJ2-2|.|TRBV19
TGTGCCAGTAGTATAACCCGGACAGGGCGAACCGGGGAGCTGTTTTTT
CASSITRTGRTGELFF
>14|TRBD1|TRBJ1-1|.|TRBV4-1
TGCGCCAGCAGCCAAGAATGGACTCGACAGGGTGCTTTCTTT
CASSQEWTRQGAFF